Following are 19 T cell receptor beta chains from one sample sequenced in a study of blood T cell repertoires in COVID-19. The assay was immunoSEQ multiplex PCR, and TCRdb's table has in-frame clones only and misses some. The table includes more than 300,000 clones, roughly nine tenths detected once. Sample: PBMCs or T cells enriched from blood (not recorded which). Source of these receptors: a woman in her twenties or thirties who had recovered from COVID-19.

The chain is built from TRBV10-3 and TRBJ2-3, with 7 bases fitting TRBD2. V lost 8 bases, J lost 0 bases, and 14 bases stayed unmatched. Germline CDR1 reads ENHRY; CDR2 reads SYGVKD. The CDR3 runs 17 residues. CDR3 in amino acids: CAIGGRGKETSTDTQYF. In DNA, the CDR3 is TGTGCCATCGGAGGGCGGGGGAAGGAGACTAGCACAGATACGCAGTATTTT.

The genes are TRBV2 and TRBJ2-5; D gene unclear. Trimming shortened V by 1 base and J by 4 bases, and 7 bases separated the two germline ends. The CDR3 is 13 residues long. Germline V gives CDR1 SNHLY, CDR2 FYNNEI. CDR3 loop: CASSEEMRETQYF. The CDR3 DNA follows: TGTGCCAGCAGTGAAGAAATGCGAGAGACCCAGTACTTC.

The chain couples TRBV5-1 to TRBJ2-1; D perhaps matches TRBD1 (6 bases). The CDR3 length is 15 residues. Germline values: CDR1 SGHRS, CDR2 YFSETQ. The V end lost 0 bases, the J end lost 6 bases, and 13 bases lay between the germline ends. CDR3 DNA sequence: TGCGCCAGCAGCTTGGAGGACAGCAGGGCCAATGAGCAGTTCTTC. Translation gives CASSLEDSRANEQFF.

The gene calls are TRBV24-1 and TRBJ1-6; possible D gene TRBD1, 6 bases. The CDR3 is made up of 15 amino acids. V gave up 3 bases and J gave up 5 bases, with 10 bases separating them. The germline gives CDR1 KGHDR, CDR2 SFDVKD. CDR3 in amino acids: CATSDLGQHNSPLHF. CDR3 bases: TGTGCCACCAGTGATCTCGGACAGCATAATTCACCCCTCCACTTT.

The rearrangement links TRBV7-9 to TRBJ1-2, with a tentative D call TRBD1 (5 bases). The CDR3 is 12 residues long. The V gene lost 3 bases and the J gene lost 14 bases, with 16 bases spanning the gap. Germline lookup yields CDR1 SEHNR and CDR2 FQNEAQ (reference sequence). In DNA form, the CDR3 reads TGTGCCAGCAGCTTCCCCAGGGCTCCGGGTACCTTC. It is translated as CASSFPRAPGTF.

The chain couples TRBV2 to TRBJ1-2, with D possibly being TRBD1 (5 bases). Germline V gene data show CDR1 as SNHLY and CDR2 as FYNNEI. The CDR3 contains 14 residues. With 5 bases removed from V and 4 bases from J, the gap between germline ends came to 14 bases. The CDR3 loop reads CASSRDGGSYGYTF. CDR3 DNA sequence: TGTGCCAGCAGTAGAGACGGGGGAAGCTATGGCTACACCTTC.

V gene TRBV9 combines with J gene TRBJ2-2; no definite D call. The V end was cut by 2 bases, the J end by 0 bases, with 5 bases between. The CDR3 contains 14 residues. Germline assignment: CDR1 SGDLS and CDR2 YYNGEE. The CDR3 DNA reads as TGTGCCAGCAGCGTCCCCACGAACACCGGGGAGCTGTTTTTT. This codes for CASSVPTNTGELFF. The entire variable domain, with the rest obtained from reference TRBV9 and TRBJ2-2, is as follows: DSGVTQTPKHLITATGQRVTLRCSPRSGDLSVYWYQQSLDQGLQFLIQYYNGEERAKGNILERFSAQQFPDLHSELNLSSLELGDSALYFCASSVPTNTGELFFGEGSRLTVL.

The CDR3: CASSQDPMTGNTEAFF. As DNA, the CDR3 is TGTGCCAGCAGCCAAGATCCCATGACGGGGAACACTGAAGCTTTCTTT. The chain joins TRBV3-1 (or the pseudogene TRBV3-2) to TRBJ1-1; D is unclear. The CDR3 runs to 16 residues. Germline lookup yields CDR1 LGHDT and CDR2 YNNKEL (reference sequence). V gave up 0 bases and J gave up 1 base, with 12 bases separating them.

This rearrangement joins TRBV25-1 to TRBJ1-5; 9 positions match TRBD1. This CDR3 spans 14 amino acids. V shed 6 bases and J 6 bases; nucleotides not matched to a gene: 6. The germline CDR1 and CDR2 sequences are MGHDK and SYGVNS. Written as DNA, the CDR3 is TGTGCCAGCAGCGCCACAGGGGGCGGTCAGCCCCAGCATTTT. This translates into CASSATGGGQPQHF. Combining the CDR3 with reference TRBV25-1 and TRBJ1-5 gives the whole variable domain EADIYQTPRYLVIGTGKKITLECSQTMGHDKMYWYQQDPGMELHLIHYSYGVNSTEKGDLSSESTVSRIRTEHFPLTLESARPSHTSQYLCASSATGGGQPQHFGDGTRLSIL.

The genes are TRBV4-3 and TRBJ1-1; D ambiguous. Trimming left V 0 bases short and J 4 bases short, with 12 bases between. This CDR3 is built from 15 residues. Germline V gene sequence: CDR1 LGHNA, CDR2 YSLEER. In DNA form, the CDR3 reads TGCGCCAGCAGCCAAGATCTTTCTATTGGCACTGAAGCTTTCTTT. This gives the protein CASSQDLSIGTEAFF.

The table lists this clone with a count of one. V usage is TRBV6-5 and J usage is TRBJ1-2; D is perhaps TRBD1 (6 bases). CDR1 and CDR2 (germline): MNHEY, SVGAGI. V was cut by 5 bases and J by 4 bases, with 14 bases left in between. The CDR3 consists of 14 residues. CDR3 residues: CASSPTGAGYGYTF. The CDR3 coding sequence is TGTGCCAGCAGTCCGACAGGAGCAGGCTATGGCTACACCTTC.

This clone was detected a few times. Other DNA sequences of this sample code for an identical CDR3. For the CDR3, the DNA is TGTGCCAGCAGCTTACTCGGGGGACAGGGGAACACTGAAGCTTTCTTT. Translating it yields CASSLLGGQGNTEAFF. The rearrangement uses TRBV7-2 and TRBJ1-1, with 9 bases lining up with TRBD1. Germline CDR1 is SGHTA and CDR2 is FQGNSA. Unmatched junction bases numbered 5, after V lost 2 bases and J lost 1 base. CDR3 length: 16 amino acids.

The V gene is TRBV2, the J gene TRBJ2-7, with 7 bases matching TRBD2. In germline, CDR1 is SNHLY, CDR2 FYNNEI. CDR3 size: 12 residues. Germline trimming cut 7 bases from V and 6 bases from J; bases unmatched to any gene: 6. CDR3 bases: TGTGCCAGCACCGACACGGGGGGCGAGCAGTACTTC. It is translated as CASTDTGGEQYF. The full variable domain, completed using reference TRBV2 and TRBJ2-7, is EPEVTQTPSHQVTQMGQEVILRCVPISNHLYFYWYRQILGQKVEFLVSFYNNEISEKSEIFDDQFSVERPDGSNFTLKIRSTKLEDSAMYFCASTDTGGEQYFGPGTRLTVT.

CDR3 in DNA: TGTGCCAGCAGTTCCCCGGGACAGACCTATGGCTACACCTTC. It encodes CASSSPGQTYGYTF. The chain carries TRBV28 and TRBJ1-2; 7 bases line up with TRBD1. CDR3 length: 14 residues. Losses at the gene ends were 4 bases for V and 4 bases for J; bases not matched to a gene: 6. The germline V gene encodes CDR1 MDHEN and CDR2 SYDVKM.

This chain connects TRBV27 to TRBJ2-7; 7 bases are a match to TRBD1. The CDR3 runs 15 residues. The ends lost 6 bases at V and 0 bases at J; junction bases unmatched: 8. Germline CDR1 MNHEY, CDR2 SMNVEV (reference sequence). The CDR3 sequence: CASSPGQASSYEQYF. The DNA of the CDR3 is TGTGCCAGCAGCCCCGGACAGGCGAGCTCCTACGAGCAGTACTTC.

This chain uses TRBV4-2 with TRBJ2-5; D is perhaps TRBD1 (7 bases). This CDR3 region has 12 residues. The V gene lost 4 bases and the J gene lost 5 bases, with 8 bases spanning the gap. Germline V gene sequence: CDR1 LGHNA, CDR2 YNFKEQ. The CDR3, as DNA: TGTGCCAGCAGCCCAGGGGGGGAGACCCAGTACTTC. It yields the protein CASSPGGETQYF.

The chain joins TRBV10-1 to TRBJ2-1, with 12 bases matching TRBD2. Losses at the gene ends were 0 bases for V and 8 bases for J; bases not matched to a gene: 5. The CDR3 runs 16 residues. Germline values: CDR1 WNHNN, CDR2 SYGVQD (reference sequence). CDR3 sequence: CASSESTSGGQDEQFF. CDR3 nucleotides: TGCGCCAGCAGTGAGTCGACTAGCGGGGGCCAAGATGAGCAGTTCTTC.

The chain uses TRBV5-1 and TRBJ1-2; 7 bases agree with TRBD1. The V gene end was trimmed by 6 bases and the J gene end by 5 bases; junction bases not matched to a gene: 4. CDR1 and CDR2 from the germline V gene are SGHRS and YFSETQ. The CDR3 extends over 12 amino acids. The CDR3 here is CASKKGAYGYTF. The CDR3 bases are TGCGCCAGCAAGAAGGGGGCTTATGGCTACACCTTC. The variable domain in full, completed from reference TRBV5-1 and TRBJ1-2, reads KAGVTQTPRYLIKTRGQQVTLSCSPISGHRSVSWYQQTPGQGLQFLFEYFSETQRNKGNFPGRFSGRQFSNSRSEMNVSTLELGDSALYLCASKKGAYGYTFGSGTRLTVV.

The chain has TRBV24-1 and TRBJ2-2, with D maybe TRBD1 (5 bases). Germline CDR1 and CDR2: KGHDR and SFDVKD. CDR3 length: 12 amino acids. Trimming pared 3 bases from V and 9 bases from J, leaving 7 bases between. CDR3 loop: CATSDRGRELFF. The CDR3, as DNA: TGTGCCACCAGTGATAGGGGTCGGGAGCTGTTTTTT.